This is a list of T cell receptor beta chains from one sample in a study of T cell responses to AZD1222 COVID-19 vaccine. Clones were read by immunoSEQ multiplex PCR, and TCRdb kept only the in-frame ones, dropping some. The sample includes 250,000 to 300,000 clones, almost 95% of them seen just once. This material consisted of peripheral blood, taken 28 days after the second AZD1222 dose. The receptors derive from an adult who received the AZD1222 COVID-19 vaccine. Both conserved end residues are part of each CDR3. The D gene is left open where the match is weak.

D gene	V gene	J gene	CDR3 DNA	CDR3 protein
NA	TRBV5-1	TRBJ1-2	TGCGCCAGCAGCTTGGCAGGCAGCCACTATGGCTACACCTTC	CASSLAGSHYGYTF
NA	TRBV11-2	TRBJ2-3	TGTGCCAGCAGCTCGGCAGATACGCAGTATTTT	CASSSADTQYF
TRBD1	TRBV5-1	TRBJ2-3	TGCGCCAGCAGCGTGGACAGGGGGCTTGCAGATACGCAGTATTTT	CASSVDRGLADTQYF
NA	TRBV27	TRBJ2-6	TGTGCCAGCAGTTTTCGGAGTGTCTCTAGGGTAGCAGGGGCCAACGTCCTGACTTTC	CASSFRSVSRVAGANVLTF
NA	TRBV9	TRBJ1-1	TGTGCCAGCAGCGTCAGGGAAGGGAACACTGAAGCTTTCTTT	CASSVREGNTEAFF
NA	TRBV10-1	TRBJ1-2	TGCGCCAGCAGTGTGACCAGGGGCTATTGTGGCTACACCTTC	CASSVTRGYCGYTF
NA	TRBV19	TRBJ1-1	TGTGCCAGTAGTGAGTGGGAGCATAGGGACACTGAAGCTTTCTTT	CASSEWEHRDTEAFF
NA	TRBV28	TRBJ2-5	TGTGCCAGCAGTCCCCCAATCTACCAAGAGACCCAGTACTTC	CASSPPIYQETQYF
NA	TRBV28	TRBJ1-2	TGTGCCAGCAGTTTATTCAGGGCCCTACACTATGGCTACACCTTC	CASSLFRALHYGYTF
NA	TRBV7-9	TRBJ1-2	TGTGCCAGCAGCCAAGCAGTGGTTTATGGCTACACCTTC	CASSQAVVYGYTF
NA	TRBV30	TRBJ1-2	TGTGCCTGGAGCCCGGGCCTCTATGGCTACACCTTC	CAWSPGLYGYTF
NA	TRBV5-1	TRBJ2-5	TGCGCCAGCAGCCCCGGTGGGGGTTGGGAGACCCAGTACTTC	CASSPGGGWETQYF
TRBD1	TRBV19	TRBJ2-1	TGTGCCAGTAGTATTTTGGGGACAGAAACCTACAATGAGCAGTTCTTC	CASSILGTETYNEQFF
NA	TRBV4-1	TRBJ1-6	TGCGCCAGCAGCCAAGGAGTCCAGTATAATTCACCCCTCCACTTT	CASSQGVQYNSPLHF
TRBD2	TRBV7-8	TRBJ2-7	TGTGCCAGCAGCTTATCTAGCGGGGGGACCTACGAGCAGTACTTC	CASSLSSGGTYEQYF
NA	TRBV27	TRBJ1-2	TGTGCCAGCGAAGGCTACACCTTC	CASEGYTF
NA	TRBV4-3	TRBJ2-7	TGCGCCAGCAGCCAAGGGGACCTAAGCTCCTACGAGCAGTACTTC	CASSQGDLSSYEQYF
NA	TRBV3-1/TRBV3-2	TRBJ1-2	TGTGCCAGCAGCCCCTTGGGGGCCGGTGGCTACACCTTC	CASSPLGAGGYTF
TRBD2	TRBV7-2	TRBJ2-1	TGTGCCAGCAGGAAAGGACTAGCGGGTCTAGAGCAGTTCTTC	CASRKGLAGLEQFF
NA	TRBV2	TRBJ1-3	TGTGCCAGCAGTGACGGGGACGGCACTGGAAACACCATATATTTT	CASSDGDGTGNTIYF
TRBD1	TRBV9	TRBJ1-5	TGTGCCAGCAGCGCATCAGGGGGGGTAGGGCAGCCCCAGCATTTT	CASSASGGVGQPQHF
NA	TRBV9	TRBJ2-7	TGTGCCAGCAGCGTTGAACAGGGACGAGGCGAGCAGTACTTC	CASSVEQGRGEQYF